These T cell receptor beta chains were read from a single sample in a study of blood T cell repertoires in COVID-19. Only in-frame clones appear in the TCRdb table, and some are missing; sequencing was by immunoSEQ multiplex PCR. This sample carries fewer than 600,000 clones, roughly nine tenths of them seen once, and the ten largest clones take approximately 0.9%. The sequenced sample consisted of peripheral blood. The receptors here all came from a man aged 18 to 29 with COVID-19, enrolled during active disease. Both conserved end residues are part of each CDR3. The order of the fields is V gene, D gene, J gene, clone size, CDR3 length, CDR3 DNA, CDR3 protein. D genes are given only for firm matches. A clone size is listed for some rows: how often the clone was seen (once, few, many), or a class if it is expanded.

TRBV2	.	TRBJ2-2	.	15	TGTGCCAGCGGGCTGGGGACACCGAACACCGGGGAGCTGTTTTTT	CASGLGTPNTGELFF
TRBV20-1	.	TRBJ2-1	.	16	TGCAGTGCTAGTGCTTCGAATTGGCGGGGTACCTCTGAGCAGTTCTTC	CSASASNWRGTSEQFF
TRBV6-5	TRBD1	TRBJ1-5	.	15	TGTGCCAGCAGTTTGACAGGGGGAAGCAATCAGCCCCAGCATTTT	CASSLTGGSNQPQHF
TRBV6-5	.	TRBJ1-6	once	12	TGTGCCAGCAGGGACACATCGAATTACCTCCACTTT	CASRDTSNYLHF
TRBV19	.	TRBJ2-1	.	12	TGTGCCAGTAGTTCGGACAGTCGCCTTGAGTTCTTC	CASSSDSRLEFF
TRBV3-1/TRBV3-2	.	TRBJ1-1	.	12	TGTGCCAGCAGCCAAGACAGGGCCCAAGCTTTCTTT	CASSQDRAQAFF
TRBV9	.	TRBJ2-7	.	14	TGTGCCAGCAGCGTAGGGACTGGCCCCTACGAGCAGTACTTC	CASSVGTGPYEQYF
TRBV19	TRBD1	TRBJ1-6	.	14	TGTGCCAGTAAACCGGGACAGAATAATTCACCCCTCCACTTT	CASKPGQNNSPLHF
TRBV7-9	.	TRBJ2-1	.	13	TGTGCCAGCAGCTTAGCGTCGGTCGGTGAGCAGTTCTTC	CASSLASVGEQFF
TRBV7-2	.	TRBJ2-7	.	15	TGTGCCAGCAGCCCCCACGCAGGGGGGCACTACGAGCAGTACTTC	CASSPHAGGHYEQYF
TRBV12-5	.	TRBJ2-5	.	14	TGTGCTAGTGGTTTGGGGCGGGGTCAAGAGACCCAGTACTTC	CASGLGRGQETQYF
TRBV11-2	TRBD1	TRBJ2-1	.	13	TGTGCCAGCAGCTTGGGACAGAACAATGAGCAGTTCTTC	CASSLGQNNEQFF
TRBV7-9	TRBD2	TRBJ2-2	.	17	TGTGCCAGCAGCATGGGCCTAGCGGGGTCCCGGCCCGGGGAGCTGTTTTTT	CASSMGLAGSRPGELFF
TRBV6-1	.	TRBJ2-7	.	13	TGTGCCAGCAGCGCGACAGAGACTTACGAGCAGTACTTC	CASSATETYEQYF
TRBV29-1	TRBD2	TRBJ2-3	.	14	TGCAGCGTTGCAACTAGCGGGGGGAGGGATACGCAGTATTTT	CSVATSGGRDTQYF
TRBV7-9	.	TRBJ2-7	.	15	TGTGCCAGCAGCTTAGTGGAGGAGGGATTTTACGAGCAGTACTTC	CASSLVEEGFYEQYF
TRBV4-1	.	TRBJ1-5	.	14	TGCGCCAGCAGCCAACCAGACGGGTATCAGCCCCAGCATTTT	CASSQPDGYQPQHF
TRBV20-1	.	TRBJ2-7	.	11	TGCAGTGCTAGACAGGCCTACGAGCAGTACTTC	CSARQAYEQYF
TRBV11-2	TRBD2	TRBJ2-3	.	15	TGTGCCAGCAGCTTTAGGACTAGCGGCGGAGATACGCAGTATTTT	CASSFRTSGGDTQYF
TRBV6-4	TRBD2	TRBJ2-1	.	16	TGTGCCAGCAGTGACCGGGACTACCGCTCCTACAATGAGCAGTTCTTC	CASSDRDYRSYNEQFF
TRBV10-1	.	TRBJ2-3	.	13	TGCGCCAGCAGTGATTCCCTCACAGATACGCAGTATTTT	CASSDSLTDTQYF
TRBV2	.	TRBJ2-1	.	13	TGTGCCAGCAAACCCAGCTCCTACAATGAGCAGTTCTTC	CASKPSSYNEQFF
TRBV28	.	TRBJ1-4	.	16	TGTGCCAGCAGTAAACAGGGAATTGCGACTAATGAAAAACTGTTTTTT	CASSKQGIATNEKLFF
TRBV29-1	.	TRBJ1-1	.	11	TGCAGCGTTGTGGCGAACACTGAAGCTTTCTTT	CSVVANTEAFF
TRBV15	.	TRBJ2-5	.	15	TGTGCCACCAGCAGAGATGGTGGAGTCGGTGAGACCCAGTACTTC	CATSRDGGVGETQYF
TRBV27	.	TRBJ2-5	.	14	TGTGCCAGCAGTCTACAAGCGCCCGGAGAGACCCAGTACTTC	CASSLQAPGETQYF
TRBV2	.	TRBJ1-2	once	14	TGTGCCAGCAGCCCAACAAGTCGGGGGGATGGCTACACCTTC	CASSPTSRGDGYTF
TRBV24-1	TRBD1	TRBJ2-7	.	18	TGTGCCACCAGTGAAATAGGGTGGAGACAGGGAAACCTATACGAGCAGTACTTC	CATSEIGWRQGNLYEQYF
TRBV4-1	TRBD1	TRBJ1-1	.	12	TGCGCCAGCAGCCTGGGGACAGCTGAAGCTTTCTTT	CASSLGTAEAFF
TRBV2	TRBD2	TRBJ2-7	.	17	TGTGCCAGCGGGAGGAGACTAGCGGGAGTTCAGCCCTACGAGCAGTACTTC	CASGRRLAGVQPYEQYF
TRBV12-5	.	TRBJ2-3	.	13	TGTGCTAGTGGTCCGGGTAGGACAGATACGCAGTATTTT	CASGPGRTDTQYF
TRBV3-1/TRBV3-2	.	TRBJ1-3	.	17	TGTGCCAGCAGCCAAGGTGGCAGGTCCTCCTCTGGAAACACCATATATTTT	CASSQGGRSSSGNTIYF
TRBV5-1	.	TRBJ2-7	.	15	TGCGCCAGCAGCTTGGATGCACAGGGACGCGACGAGCAGTACTTC	CASSLDAQGRDEQYF
TRBV5-4	TRBD2	TRBJ2-5	.	18	TGTGCCAGCAGCCCCGGGGGAGCGGGGATAACCCCCCAAGAGACCCAGTACTTC	CASSPGGAGITPQETQYF
TRBV7-3	TRBD1	TRBJ2-2	.	18	TGTGCCAGCAGCTTAACCCCGACAGGGGTGGGAGTCGCCGGGGAGCTGTTTTTT	CASSLTPTGVGVAGELFF
TRBV25-1	.	TRBJ2-4	.	18	TGTGCCAGCAGTGTTGGTGGTAGCGGCTCCCCGGGGGAAAACATTCAGTACTTC	CASSVGGSGSPGENIQYF
TRBV14	TRBD1	TRBJ1-3	.	14	TGTGCCAGCAGCTACAGGGGAGCTGGAAACACCATATATTTT	CASSYRGAGNTIYF
TRBV5-4	TRBD2	TRBJ2-3	once	16	TGTGCCAGCAGCAACCTACTAGCGGTTAGCACAGATACGCAGTATTTT	CASSNLLAVSTDTQYF
TRBV9	.	TRBJ2-5	.	15	TGTGCCAGCAGCACATCGACAGGACGGGGAAAGACCCAGTACTTC	CASSTSTGRGKTQYF
TRBV11-3	TRBD1	TRBJ1-2	.	15	TGTGCCAGCAGCTTCGGACAGGCCAAGAACTATGGCTACACCTTC	CASSFGQAKNYGYTF
TRBV2	.	TRBJ1-6	.	14	TGTGCCAGCAGGACACGACCCTATAATTCACCCCTCCACTTT	CASRTRPYNSPLHF
TRBV2	.	TRBJ1-5	few	13	TGTGCCAGCAGTGACGAGGGAGGGCGGCCCCAGCATTTT	CASSDEGGRPQHF
TRBV27	TRBD1	TRBJ2-7	.	15	TGTGCCAGCAGTTTGCGAACAGGGGCCCCCTACGAGCAGTACTTC	CASSLRTGAPYEQYF
TRBV7-3	.	TRBJ1-2	.	13	TGTGCCAGCAGCTTAAACAGTAACTATGGCTACACCTTC	CASSLNSNYGYTF
TRBV11-2	.	TRBJ1-1	.	15	TGTGCCAGCAGCTCACCCGGGACAACGTACACTGAAGCTTTCTTT	CASSSPGTTYTEAFF
TRBV2	.	TRBJ2-7	.	14	TGTGCCAGCAAGGAGGGATCCCCGTCCTACGAGCAGTACTTC	CASKEGSPSYEQYF
TRBV6-1	.	TRBJ1-3	few	11	TGTGCCAGCAGTGAGGCAGATACCATATATTTT	CASSEADTIYF
TRBV7-2	.	TRBJ2-1	.	17	TGTGCCAGCAGCTTAAGCGGGCGGGGCAACTCCTACAATGAGCAGTTCTTC	CASSLSGRGNSYNEQFF
TRBV6-6	TRBD2	TRBJ2-3	.	16	TGTGCCAGCGGGCGGGGGGGCGCGGTAGGCACAGATACGCAGTATTTT	CASGRGGAVGTDTQYF
TRBV2	.	TRBJ1-2	few	11	TGTGCCAGCAGTTCGGGCTATGGCTACACCTTC	CASSSGYGYTF
TRBV5-1	.	TRBJ1-6	.	16	TGCGCCAGCAGCTTGCAGGGTCTTCCGACCGAGTCACCCCTCCACTTT	CASSLQGLPTESPLHF
TRBV7-3	.	TRBJ2-5	.	16	TGTGCCAGCAGCTTAGGCCTACTAGGTCGTGATCAGACCCAGTACTTC	CASSLGLLGRDQTQYF